The 6 T cell receptor beta chains below all came from one sample that was sequenced in a study of blood T cell repertoires in COVID-19. The table came from immunoSEQ multiplex PCR; TCRdb's copy has only in-frame clones and leaves some out. The sample shows some 210,000 clones, 80% of them seen only once. The material sequenced was PBMCs or T cells enriched from blood (not recorded which). The receptor source for this set is a man between 25 and 39 years old with acute COVID-19.

This chain connects TRBV7-9 to TRBJ1-1, with D maybe TRBD1 (6 bases). Germline CDR1 SEHNR, CDR2 FQNEAQ (reference sequence). CDR3 length: 16 residues. V was cut by 5 bases and J by 4 bases, with 20 bases left in between. The CDR3 DNA follows: TGTGCCAGCAGCCCCTACCGCCCAGGGGCTGGCACTGAAGCTTTCTTT. It yields the protein CASSPYRPGAGTEAFF.

This sequence joins TRBV19 and TRBJ2-7; a possible D gene is TRBD2 (7 bases). CDR1 is LNHDA and CDR2 is SQIVND in the germline V gene (reference sequence). The CDR3 is made up of 13 amino acids. Trimming left V 5 bases short and J 2 bases short, with 10 bases between. As DNA, the CDR3 is TGTGCCAGTAGTGCGGGGGCGACCTACGAGCAGTACTTC. Protein sequence: CASSAGATYEQYF.

V gene TRBV9 combines with J gene TRBJ1-6; TRBD1 might be the D (6 bases). Per germline, CDR1 SGDLS and CDR2 YYNGEE. There are 14 residues in the CDR3. Trimming pared 2 bases from V and 7 bases from J, leaving 10 bases between. CDR3 nucleotide sequence: TGTGCCAGCAGCGTCCGACAGGAAAATTCACCCCTCCACTTT. Residues: CASSVRQENSPLHF.

Regarding this clone: One end of the junction is discordant with germline, which a read error may explain. The chain uses TRBV11-2 and TRBJ2-5; tentatively, D is TRBD2 (7 bases). The CDR3 is 13 residues long. Germline V lookup: CDR1 SGHAT, CDR2 FQNNGV. The CDR3 sequence is CASNLGGGETQYF. CDR3 DNA sequence: TGTGCCAGCAACTTAGGGGGGGGAGAGACCCAGTACTTC.

This clone has a single count. The V and J genes are TRBV6-1 and TRBJ2-3; 9 bases match TRBD1. Germline V lookup: CDR1 MNHNS, CDR2 SASEGT. The V and J ends lost 3 bases and 1 base, in that order; junction bases with no gene match: 8. This CDR3 has 17 amino acids. The chain's CDR3 is CASSDLVRDRGTDTQYF. For the CDR3, the DNA is TGTGCCAGCAGTGACCTCGTCAGGGACAGGGGCACAGATACGCAGTATTTT.

This chain connects TRBV10-3 to TRBJ2-7, with TRBD1 matching over 7 bases. V shed 6 bases, J shed 5 bases, and the junction held 7 bases outside the gene matches. From germline, CDR1 is ENHRY and CDR2 SYGVKD. The CDR3 covers 13 residues. The CDR3 loop is CAIRNPDRNEQYF. CDR3 sequence (DNA): TGTGCCATCAGAAACCCGGACAGGAACGAGCAGTACTTC.